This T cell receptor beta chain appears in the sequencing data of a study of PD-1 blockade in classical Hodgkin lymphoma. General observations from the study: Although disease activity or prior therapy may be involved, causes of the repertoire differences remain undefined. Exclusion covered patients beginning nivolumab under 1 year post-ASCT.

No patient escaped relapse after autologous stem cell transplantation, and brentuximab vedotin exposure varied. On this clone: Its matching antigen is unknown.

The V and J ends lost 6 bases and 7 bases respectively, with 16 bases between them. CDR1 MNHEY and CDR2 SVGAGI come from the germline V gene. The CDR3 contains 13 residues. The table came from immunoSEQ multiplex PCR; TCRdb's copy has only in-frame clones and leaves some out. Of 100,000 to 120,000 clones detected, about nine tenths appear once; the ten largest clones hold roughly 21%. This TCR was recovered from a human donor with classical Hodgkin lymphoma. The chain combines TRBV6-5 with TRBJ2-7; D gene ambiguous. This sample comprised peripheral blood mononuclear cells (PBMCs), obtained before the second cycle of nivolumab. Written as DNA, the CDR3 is TGTGCCAGCAGCAGAATCCGGGCCGCAGAGCAGTACTTC. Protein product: CASSRIRAAEQYF.